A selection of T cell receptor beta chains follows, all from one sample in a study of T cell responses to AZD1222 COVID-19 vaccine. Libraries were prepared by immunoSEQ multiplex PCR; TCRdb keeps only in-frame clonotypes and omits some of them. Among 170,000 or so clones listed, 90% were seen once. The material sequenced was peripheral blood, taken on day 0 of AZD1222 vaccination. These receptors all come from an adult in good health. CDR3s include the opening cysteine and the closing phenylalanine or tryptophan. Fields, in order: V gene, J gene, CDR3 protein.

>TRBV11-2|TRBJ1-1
CASSPWAGMNTEAFF
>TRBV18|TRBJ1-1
CASCQGMTEAFF
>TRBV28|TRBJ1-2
CASSPPRTAYGYTF
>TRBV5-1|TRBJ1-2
CASSLTASNYGYTF
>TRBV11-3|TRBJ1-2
CASTEGGGLNYGYTF
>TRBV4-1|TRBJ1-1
CASSQAGTGPNTEAFF
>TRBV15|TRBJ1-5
CATSRDSKGGRARLSNQPQHF
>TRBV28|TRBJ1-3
CASSFRPLSGNTIYF
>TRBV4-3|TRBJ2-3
CASSQEPDGFDTQYF
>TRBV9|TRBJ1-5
CASSVSPTRDQPQHF
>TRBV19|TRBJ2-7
CASSIRDRATYEQYF
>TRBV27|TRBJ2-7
CASSLAAGGNSYEQYF
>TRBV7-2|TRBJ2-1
CASSLDTGRIDEQFF
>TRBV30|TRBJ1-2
CAWSVSRWVNGYTF
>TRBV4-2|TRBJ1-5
CASSQDRGRLNQPQHF